Listed below are T cell receptor beta chains from one sample, sequenced in a study of shared clonotypes between healthy human individuals. Clones were sequenced by immunoSEQ multiplex PCR, and TCRdb holds only the in-frame ones, with some missing. The sample includes about 2.1 million clones, about 94% of them seen just once. Sample: naive CD8+ T cells from PBMCs. These receptors all stem from a man aged 18 to 30 in good health. Some clones in this sample may be carry-over from other donors' samples. Each CDR3 is given with its conserved first and last residue. The D gene is left open where the match is weak.

j_gene,v_gene,len,d_gene,CDR3nt,CDR3aa
TRBJ1-2,TRBV4-2,15,.,TGTGCCAGCAGCCAAGCAGGGACGGCGAGGGATGGCTACACCTTC,CASSQAGTARDGYTF
TRBJ1-3,TRBV30,17,.,TGTGCCTGGAGCCCAAGGGGGGCCTATAGCTCTGGAAACACCATATATTTT,CAWSPRGAYSSGNTIYF
TRBJ2-1,TRBV7-9,15,TRBD2,TGTGCCAGCACACCAGGGAGGGCCGGAGGGAATGAGCAGTTCTTC,CASTPGRAGGNEQFF
TRBJ2-7,TRBV25-1,13,.,TGTGCCAGCAGTGAAGTAGGGACCTACGAGCAGTACTTC,CASSEVGTYEQYF
TRBJ2-5,TRBV28,14,TRBD1,TGTGCCAGCGGTTGGACAGGGGGCTTCGAGACCCAGTACTTC,CASGWTGGFETQYF
TRBJ2-1,TRBV6-1,14,.,TGTGCCAGCAGTGATTGGCGACACCACAATGAGCAGTTCTTC,CASSDWRHHNEQFF
TRBJ2-2,TRBV5-6,13,.,TGTGCCAGCAGCTTGGGGAGGGCCGGGGAGCTGTTTTTT,CASSLGRAGELFF
TRBJ1-2,TRBV5-6,14,.,TGTGCCAGCAGCTTGGTGGGCGTTGACTATGGCTACACCTTC,CASSLVGVDYGYTF
TRBJ2-1,TRBV6-4,14,TRBD2,TGTGCCAGCAGTACTAGCGGGAGGACTAATGAGCAGTTCTTC,CASSTSGRTNEQFF
TRBJ2-5,TRBV11-2,16,.,TGTGCCAGCAGCGTCCCGCAGGGGCTGGGGGTGGAGACCCAGTACTTC,CASSVPQGLGVETQYF
TRBJ2-7,TRBV5-5,13,.,TGTGCCAGCAGCTTGACCCCTATCTACGAGCAGTACTTC,CASSLTPIYEQYF
TRBJ2-5,TRBV4-3,17,.,TGCGCCAGCAGCCAAGGGGAGCTACAGGGAGCAGGGGAGACCCAGTACTTC,CASSQGELQGAGETQYF
TRBJ2-5,TRBV28,14,TRBD1,TGTGCCAGCAGTACAAGGACAGGGGAAGAGACCCAGTACTTC,CASSTRTGEETQYF
TRBJ2-7,TRBV2,14,TRBD1,TGTGCCAGCAGAGGGCCCGGACAGGCCTACGAGCAGTACTTC,CASRGPGQAYEQYF
TRBJ1-1,TRBV6-5,14,TRBD1,TGTGCCAGCAGTGTAACGACAGGGAGAATGGAAGCTTTCTTT,CASSVTTGRMEAFF
TRBJ2-1,TRBV29-1,14,.,TGCAGCGCTCCAGACGGCAGCTCCTACAATGAGCAGTTCTTC,CSAPDGSSYNEQFF
TRBJ2-3,TRBV9,15,TRBD1,TGTGCCAGCAGCGCGCAGGGGGCGCGAACAGATACGCAGTATTTT,CASSAQGARTDTQYF
TRBJ2-7,TRBV30,13,.,TGTGCCTGGGACCACGGGAGCTCCTACGAGCAGTACTTC,CAWDHGSSYEQYF
TRBJ1-2,TRBV5-1,14,.,TGCGCCAGCAGCCCCGGCGGCGGGACCTACGGCTACACCTTC,CASSPGGGTYGYTF
TRBJ1-5,TRBV7-6,15,TRBD1,TGTGCCAGCAACCTCGACAGGGATAGCAATCAGCCCCAGCATTTT,CASNLDRDSNQPQHF
TRBJ1-5,TRBV10-3,14,TRBD1,TGTGCCATCAGTGGGGGGACAGGGGGACAGCCCCAGCATTTT,CAISGGTGGQPQHF